A single sample gave rise to the 2 T cell receptor beta chains below, sequenced in a study of T cell responses to AZD1222 COVID-19 vaccine (dated by TCRdb to the early 2020s). The time point label corresponds to: baseline before first vaccination. The library was made by the immunoSEQ multiplex PCR assay. The table was pulled from immuneACCESS by TCRdb, which kept in-frame rearrangements only. Such tables lose some clones; where checked, under half of the loss comes from unresolved V genes, and the rest has no known cause. The sample yields some 130,000 clones; roughly 80% were counted once. The ten largest clones capture approximately 4% of the sample. This sample comprised peripheral blood, obtained on day 0 of AZD1222 vaccination. Receptors originate from an adult in good health.

This clone was observed a handful of times. The chain carries TRBV27 and TRBJ1-4, with no clear D. Looked up from germline, CDR1 is MNHEY and CDR2 is SMNVEV (reference sequence). V was cut by 5 bases and J by 5 bases, with 15 bases left in between. This CDR3 region has 15 residues. CDR3 DNA: TGTGCCAGCAGTCCTCGAGAAAGCCAGAATGAAAAACTGTTTTTT. Amino acid sequence: CASSPRESQNEKLFF.

CDR3 DNA: TGTGCCAGTAGTCAACTGGGTCGGGGAACAGGTCCCCAGCCAGATACGCAGTATTTT. Amino acids: CASSQLGRGTGPQPDTQYF. The chain combines TRBV19 with TRBJ2-3, with D perhaps assigned TRBD1 or TRBD2 (5 bases each). Trimming shortened V by 5 bases and J by 4 bases, and 28 bases separated the two germline ends. The CDR3 totals 19 residues. Germline V gene lookup returns CDR1 LNHDA and CDR2 SQIVND (reference sequence).